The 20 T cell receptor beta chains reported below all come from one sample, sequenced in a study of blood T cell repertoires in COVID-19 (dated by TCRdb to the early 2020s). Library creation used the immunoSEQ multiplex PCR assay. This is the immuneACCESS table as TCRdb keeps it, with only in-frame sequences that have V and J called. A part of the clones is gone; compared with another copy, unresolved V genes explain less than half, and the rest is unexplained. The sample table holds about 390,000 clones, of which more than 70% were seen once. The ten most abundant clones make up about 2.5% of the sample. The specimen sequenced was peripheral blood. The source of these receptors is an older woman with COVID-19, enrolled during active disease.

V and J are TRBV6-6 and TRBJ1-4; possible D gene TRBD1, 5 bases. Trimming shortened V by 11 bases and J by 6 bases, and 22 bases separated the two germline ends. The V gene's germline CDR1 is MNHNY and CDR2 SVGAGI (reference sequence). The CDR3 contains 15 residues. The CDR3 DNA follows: TGTGCCTGCCGCCGTGGGGGGATGGAGGATGAAAAACTGTTTTTT. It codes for CACRRGGMEDEKLFF.

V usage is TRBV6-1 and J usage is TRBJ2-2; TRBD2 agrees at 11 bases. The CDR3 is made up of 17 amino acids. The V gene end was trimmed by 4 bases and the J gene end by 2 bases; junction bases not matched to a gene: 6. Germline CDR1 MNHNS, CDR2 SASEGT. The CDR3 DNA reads TGTGCCAGCAGTGGCGGAGGACTAGCGGGTAACACCGGGGAGCTGTTTTTT. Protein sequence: CASSGGGLAGNTGELFF.

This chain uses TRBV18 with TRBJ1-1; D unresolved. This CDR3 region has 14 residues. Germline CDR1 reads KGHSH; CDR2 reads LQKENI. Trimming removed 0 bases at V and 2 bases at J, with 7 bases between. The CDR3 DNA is TGTGCCAGCTCACCACCGGGCCCAAACACTGAAGCTTTCTTT. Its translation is CASSPPGPNTEAFF. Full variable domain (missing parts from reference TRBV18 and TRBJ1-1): NAGVMQNPRHLVRRRGQEARLRCSPMKGHSHVYWYRQLPEEGLKFMVYLQKENIIDESGMPKERFSAEFPKEGPSILRIQQVVRGDSAAYFCASSPPGPNTEAFFGQGTRLTVV.

CDR3: CASRRQGAGEETQYF. The CDR3 DNA follows: TGTGCCAGTAGGAGGCAGGGGGCTGGGGAAGAGACCCAGTACTTC. The chain combines TRBV19 with TRBJ2-5, with 8 bases lining up with TRBD1. Trimming removed 6 bases from V and 3 bases from J; junction bases left unmatched: 9. The CDR3 is 15 amino acids. Germline loops: CDR1 LNHDA, CDR2 SQIVND (reference sequence).

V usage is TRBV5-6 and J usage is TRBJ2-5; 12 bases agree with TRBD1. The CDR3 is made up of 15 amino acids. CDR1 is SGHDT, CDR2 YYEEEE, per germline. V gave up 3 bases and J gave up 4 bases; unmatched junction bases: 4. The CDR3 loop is CASSSGDRGRETQYF. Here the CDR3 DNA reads TGTGCCAGCAGCTCGGGGGACAGGGGGCGAGAGACCCAGTACTTC.

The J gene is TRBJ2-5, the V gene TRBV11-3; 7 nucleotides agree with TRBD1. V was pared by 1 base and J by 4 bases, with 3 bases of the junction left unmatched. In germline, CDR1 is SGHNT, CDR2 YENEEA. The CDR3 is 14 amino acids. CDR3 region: CASSLGRGLETQYF. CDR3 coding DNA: TGTGCCAGCAGCTTAGGAAGGGGGCTAGAGACCCAGTACTTC.

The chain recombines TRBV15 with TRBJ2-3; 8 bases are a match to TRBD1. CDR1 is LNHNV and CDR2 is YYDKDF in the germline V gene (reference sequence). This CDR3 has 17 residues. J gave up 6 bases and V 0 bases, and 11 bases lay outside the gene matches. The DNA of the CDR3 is TGTGCCACCAGCAGAGAACTCGCAGGGGGCAATTGGGATACGCAGTATTTT. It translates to CATSRELAGGNWDTQYF.

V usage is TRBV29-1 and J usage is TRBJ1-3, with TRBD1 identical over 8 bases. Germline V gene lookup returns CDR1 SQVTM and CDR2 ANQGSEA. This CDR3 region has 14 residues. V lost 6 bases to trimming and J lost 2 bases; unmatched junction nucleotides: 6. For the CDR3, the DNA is TGCAGCGTGTCCACGACAGGGGCTGGAAACACCATATATTTT. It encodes CSVSTTGAGNTIYF.

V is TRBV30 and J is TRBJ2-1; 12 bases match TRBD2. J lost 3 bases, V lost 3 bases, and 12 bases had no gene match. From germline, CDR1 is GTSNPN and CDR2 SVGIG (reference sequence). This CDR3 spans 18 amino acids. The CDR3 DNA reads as TGTGCCTGGAGGGGGGACAATCCGGGACTAGCGGGCTACAATGAGCAGTTCTTC. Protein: CAWRGDNPGLAGYNEQFF.

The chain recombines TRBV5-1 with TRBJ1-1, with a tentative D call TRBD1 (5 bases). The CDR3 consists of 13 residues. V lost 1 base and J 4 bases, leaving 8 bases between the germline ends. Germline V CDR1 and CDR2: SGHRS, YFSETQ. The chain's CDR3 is CASSLKGFTEAFF. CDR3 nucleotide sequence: TGCGCCAGCAGCTTGAAGGGGTTCACTGAAGCTTTCTTT.

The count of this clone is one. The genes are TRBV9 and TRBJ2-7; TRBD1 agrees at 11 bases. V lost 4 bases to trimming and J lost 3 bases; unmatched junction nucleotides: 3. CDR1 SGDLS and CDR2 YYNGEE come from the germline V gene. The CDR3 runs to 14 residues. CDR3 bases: TGTGCCAGCAGCAAGGGACAGGGGGACTACGAGCAGTACTTC. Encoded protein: CASSKGQGDYEQYF.

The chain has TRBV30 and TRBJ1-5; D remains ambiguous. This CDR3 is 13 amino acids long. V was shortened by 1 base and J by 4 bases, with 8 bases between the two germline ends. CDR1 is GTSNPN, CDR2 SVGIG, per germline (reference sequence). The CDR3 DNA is TGTGCCTGGAGTGGCCAGGATAATCAGCCCCAGCATTTT. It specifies CAWSGQDNQPQHF.

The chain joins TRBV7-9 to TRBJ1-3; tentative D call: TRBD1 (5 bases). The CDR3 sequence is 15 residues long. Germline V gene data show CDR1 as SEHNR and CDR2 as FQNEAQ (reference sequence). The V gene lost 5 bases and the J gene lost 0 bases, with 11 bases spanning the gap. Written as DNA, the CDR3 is TGTGCCAGCAGCCCCGACAGAGTCTCTGGAAACACCATATATTTT. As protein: CASSPDRVSGNTIYF.

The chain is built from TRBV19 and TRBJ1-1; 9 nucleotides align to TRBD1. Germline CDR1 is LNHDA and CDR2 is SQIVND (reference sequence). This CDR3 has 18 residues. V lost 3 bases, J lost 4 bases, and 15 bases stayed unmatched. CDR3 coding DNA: TGTGCCAGTAGTATTAAGCTTACAGGGGGCTACGTTGTCACTGAAGCTTTCTTT. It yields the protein CASSIKLTGGYVVTEAFF.

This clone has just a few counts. In DNA, the CDR3 is TGTGCCAGTAGTATAGCAGGGGCGAACACTGAAGCTTTCTTT. It codes for CASSIAGANTEAFF. This rearrangement joins TRBV19 to TRBJ1-1, with a tentative D call TRBD1 (6 bases). The CDR3 length is 14 residues. CDR1 LNHDA and CDR2 SQIVND come from the germline V gene (reference sequence). V lost 1 base, J lost 1 base, and 7 bases lay in between.

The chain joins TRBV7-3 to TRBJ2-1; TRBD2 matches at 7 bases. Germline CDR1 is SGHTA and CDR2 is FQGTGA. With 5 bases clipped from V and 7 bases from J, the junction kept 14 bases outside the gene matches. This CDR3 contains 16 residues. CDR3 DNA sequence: TGTGCCAGCAGCCCCCAAGGCGCGGGGGTTGAGAATGAGCAGTTCTTC. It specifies CASSPQGAGVENEQFF.

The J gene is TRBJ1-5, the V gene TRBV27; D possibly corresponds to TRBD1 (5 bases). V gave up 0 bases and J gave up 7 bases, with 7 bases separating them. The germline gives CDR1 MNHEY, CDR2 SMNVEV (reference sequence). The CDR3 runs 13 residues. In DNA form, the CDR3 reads TGTGCCAGCAGTTTATCCAGGGCCCAGCCCCAGCATTTT. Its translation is CASSLSRAQPQHF.

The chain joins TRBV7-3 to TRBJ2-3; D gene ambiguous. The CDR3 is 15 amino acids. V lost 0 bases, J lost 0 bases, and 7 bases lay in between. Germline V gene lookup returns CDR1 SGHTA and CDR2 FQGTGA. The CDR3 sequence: CASSLTAVSTDTQYF. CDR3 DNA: TGTGCCAGCAGCTTAACGGCAGTTAGCACAGATACGCAGTATTTT.

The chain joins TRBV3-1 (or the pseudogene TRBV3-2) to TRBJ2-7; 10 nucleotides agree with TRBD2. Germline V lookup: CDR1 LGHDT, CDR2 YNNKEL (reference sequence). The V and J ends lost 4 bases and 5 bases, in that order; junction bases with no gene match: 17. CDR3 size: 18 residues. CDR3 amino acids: CASSPWRSGGALTDEQYF. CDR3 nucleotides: TGTGCCAGCAGCCCCTGGCGGAGCGGGGGGGCTTTAACTGACGAGCAGTACTTC.

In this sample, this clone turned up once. DNA of the CDR3: TGTGCCAGCAGCCGAGACAGGGGAACCAAAAACATTCAGTACTTC. Its translation is CASSRDRGTKNIQYF. The chain joins TRBV7-8 to TRBJ2-4; 8 bases align to TRBD1. The CDR3 length is 15 residues. CDR1 is SGHVS and CDR2 is FQNEAQ in the germline V gene. V shed 5 bases and J 2 bases; nucleotides not matched to a gene: 5.